The sequence of this TCR beta chain was determined in a study of cytomegalovirus exposure and HLA in healthy donors. Study details: T cells numbering about 200 million yielded some 110 million unique TCR beta sequences in an earlier analysis. Whole-study findings and limits: Roughly uniform depth of sequencing across donors was assumed in presence/absence analyses. In vitro confirmation showed three CMV-associated chains to be CMV antigen specific.

While unrecorded immune exposures were likely, the donors were nominally healthy when sampled. PCR amplification relied on 60 Vbeta primers (plus 13 Jbeta primers). Libraries were prepared by immunoSEQ multiplex PCR; TCRdb keeps only in-frame clonotypes and omits some of them. Of 170,000 or so clones in the sample, more than 80% are singletons; the top ten hold around 5%. On this clone: The antigen is unknown.

The CDR3 contains 14 residues. With V trimmed by 3 bases and J by 3 bases, 5 bases remained unmatched. Germline CDR1 and CDR2: MDHEN and SYDVKM. The V and J genes are TRBV28 and TRBJ2-7; 7 positions agree with TRBD1. The sample consisted of PBMCs. The source of this sequence is a man aged 18 to 30 in good health and CMV-seronegative. CDR3 residues: CASSLWAGGYEQYF. CDR3 nucleotide sequence: TGTGCCAGCAGTTTGTGGGCAGGGGGCTACGAGCAGTACTTC.